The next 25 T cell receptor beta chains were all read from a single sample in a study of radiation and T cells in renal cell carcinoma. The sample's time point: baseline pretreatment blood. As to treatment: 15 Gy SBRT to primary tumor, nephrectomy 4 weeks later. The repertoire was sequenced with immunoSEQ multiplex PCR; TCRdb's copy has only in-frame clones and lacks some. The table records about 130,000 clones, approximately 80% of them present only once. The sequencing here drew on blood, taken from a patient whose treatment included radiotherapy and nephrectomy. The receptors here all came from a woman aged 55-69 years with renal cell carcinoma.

The CDR3 sequence is CASSNREGNSYEQYF. The CDR3 DNA is TGTGCCAGCAGCAACAGGGAGGGGAACTCCTACGAGCAGTACTTC. The V and J genes are TRBV7-2 and TRBJ2-7, with D possibly matching TRBD2 (7 bases). Trimming shortened V by 5 bases and J by 0 bases, and 14 bases separated the two germline ends. The CDR3 covers 15 residues. Germline assignment: CDR1 SGHTA and CDR2 FQGNSA. The full variable domain, its missing parts supplied by reference TRBV7-2 and TRBJ2-7, is GAGVSQSPSNKVTEKGKDVELRCDPISGHTALYWYRQSLGQGLEFLIYFQGNSAPDKSGLPSDRFSAERTGGSVSTLTIQRTQQEDSAVYLCASSNREGNSYEQYFGPGTRLTVT.

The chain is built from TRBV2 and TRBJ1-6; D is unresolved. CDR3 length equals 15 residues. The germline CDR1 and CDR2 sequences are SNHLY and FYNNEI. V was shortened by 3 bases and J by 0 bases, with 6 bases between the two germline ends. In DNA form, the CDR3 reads TGTGCCAGCAGTGATACCAGCTCCTATAATTCACCCCTCCACTTT. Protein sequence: CASSDTSSYNSPLHF.

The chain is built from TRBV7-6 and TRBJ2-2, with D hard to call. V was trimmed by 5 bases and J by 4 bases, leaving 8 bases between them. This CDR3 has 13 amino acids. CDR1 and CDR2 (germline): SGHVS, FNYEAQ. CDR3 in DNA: TGTGCCAGCAGCCCGTCGGGCACCGGGGAGCTGTTTTTT. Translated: CASSPSGTGELFF. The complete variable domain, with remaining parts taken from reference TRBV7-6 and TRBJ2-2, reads GAGVSQSPRYKVTKRGQDVALRCDPISGHVSLYWYRQALGQGPEFLTYFNYEAQQDKSGLPNDRFSAERPEGSISTLTIQRTEQRDSAMYRCASSPSGTGELFFGEGSRLTVL.

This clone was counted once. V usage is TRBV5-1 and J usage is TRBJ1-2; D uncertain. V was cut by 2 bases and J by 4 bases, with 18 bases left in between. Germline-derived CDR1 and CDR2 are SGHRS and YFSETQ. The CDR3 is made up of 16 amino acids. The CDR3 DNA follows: TGCGCCAGCAGCTTTAATGGGGATGGGCAGACCTATGGCTACACCTTC. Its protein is CASSFNGDGQTYGYTF. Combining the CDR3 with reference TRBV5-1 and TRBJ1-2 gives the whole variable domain KAGVTQTPRYLIKTRGQQVTLSCSPISGHRSVSWYQQTPGQGLQFLFEYFSETQRNKGNFPGRFSGRQFSNSRSEMNVSTLELGDSALYLCASSFNGDGQTYGYTFGSGTRLTVV.

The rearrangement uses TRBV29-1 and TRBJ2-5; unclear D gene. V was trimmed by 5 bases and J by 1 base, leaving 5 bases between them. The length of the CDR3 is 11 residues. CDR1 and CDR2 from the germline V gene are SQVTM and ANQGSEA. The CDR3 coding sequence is TGCAGCGTTATCCCCCAAGAGACCCAGTACTTC. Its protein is CSVIPQETQYF.

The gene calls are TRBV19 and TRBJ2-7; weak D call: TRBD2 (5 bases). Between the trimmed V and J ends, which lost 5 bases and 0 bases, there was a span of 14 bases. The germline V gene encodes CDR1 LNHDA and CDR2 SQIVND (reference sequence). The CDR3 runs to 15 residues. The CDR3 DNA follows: TGTGCCAGTAGTCTGAGACGGAGGAGCTCCTACGAGCAGTACTTC. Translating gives CASSLRRRSSYEQYF.

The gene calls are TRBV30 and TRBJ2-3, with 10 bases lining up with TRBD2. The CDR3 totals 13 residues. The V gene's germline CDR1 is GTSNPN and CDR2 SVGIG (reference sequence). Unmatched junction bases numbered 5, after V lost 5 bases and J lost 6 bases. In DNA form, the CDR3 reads TGTGCCTGGCAACTAGCGGGAAGCGATACGCAGTATTTT. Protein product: CAWQLAGSDTQYF.

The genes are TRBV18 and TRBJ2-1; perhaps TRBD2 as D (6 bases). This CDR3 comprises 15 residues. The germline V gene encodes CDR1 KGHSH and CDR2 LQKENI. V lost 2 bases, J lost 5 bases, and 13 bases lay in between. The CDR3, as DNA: TGTGCCAGCTCACCAGCTCAGGGAGGTCACAATGAGCAGTTCTTC. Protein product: CASSPAQGGHNEQFF.

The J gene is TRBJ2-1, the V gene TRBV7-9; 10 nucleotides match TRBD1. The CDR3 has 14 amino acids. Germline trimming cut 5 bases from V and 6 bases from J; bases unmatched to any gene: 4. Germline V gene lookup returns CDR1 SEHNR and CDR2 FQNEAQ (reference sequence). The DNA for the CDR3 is TGTGCCAGCAGCCAGCGGACAGGGGGCAATGAGCAGTTCTTC. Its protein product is CASSQRTGGNEQFF.

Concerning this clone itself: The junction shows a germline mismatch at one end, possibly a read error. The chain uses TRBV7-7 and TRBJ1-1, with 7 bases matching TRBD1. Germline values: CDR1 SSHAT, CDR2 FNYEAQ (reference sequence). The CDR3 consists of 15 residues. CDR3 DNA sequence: TGTGCTAGCAGCGCAACAGGGGAGCCGGGCACTGAAGCTTTCTTT. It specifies CASSATGEPGTEAFF.

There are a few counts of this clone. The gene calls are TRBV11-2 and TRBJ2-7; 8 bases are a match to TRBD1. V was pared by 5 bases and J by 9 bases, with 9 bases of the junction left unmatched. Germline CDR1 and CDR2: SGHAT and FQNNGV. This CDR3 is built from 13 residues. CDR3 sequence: CASSPPDRDGQYF. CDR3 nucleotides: TGTGCCAGCAGCCCCCCGGACAGGGATGGGCAGTACTTC.

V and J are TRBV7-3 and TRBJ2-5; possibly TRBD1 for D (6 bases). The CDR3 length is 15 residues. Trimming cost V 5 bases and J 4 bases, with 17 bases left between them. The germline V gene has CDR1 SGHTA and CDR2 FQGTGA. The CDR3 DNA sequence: TGTGCCAGCAGCATACGTGGGGGCCGTGGAGAGACCCAGTACTTC. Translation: CASSIRGGRGETQYF.

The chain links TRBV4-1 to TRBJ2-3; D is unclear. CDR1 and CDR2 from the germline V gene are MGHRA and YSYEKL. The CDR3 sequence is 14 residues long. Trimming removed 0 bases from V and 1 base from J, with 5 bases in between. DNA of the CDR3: TGCGCCAGCAGCCAAGATCGGGGCACAGATACGCAGTATTTT. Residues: CASSQDRGTDTQYF.

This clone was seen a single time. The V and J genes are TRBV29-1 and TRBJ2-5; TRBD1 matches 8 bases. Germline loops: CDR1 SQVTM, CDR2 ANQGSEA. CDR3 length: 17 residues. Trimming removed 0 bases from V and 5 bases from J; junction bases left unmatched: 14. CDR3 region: CSVEEGQGRRGWETQYF. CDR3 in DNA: TGCAGCGTTGAAGAAGGACAGGGCCGAAGGGGATGGGAGACCCAGTACTTC.

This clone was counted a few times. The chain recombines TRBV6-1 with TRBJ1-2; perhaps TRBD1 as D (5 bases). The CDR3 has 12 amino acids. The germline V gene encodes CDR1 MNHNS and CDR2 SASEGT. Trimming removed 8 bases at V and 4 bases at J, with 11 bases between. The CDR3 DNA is TGTGCCAGCTCCGGGGACCGCTATGGCTACACCTTC. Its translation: CASSGDRYGYTF.

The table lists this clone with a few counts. The chain's CDR3 is CASSALPGTDNTGELFF. In nucleotides, the CDR3 is TGTGCCAGCAGTGCACTCCCCGGGACGGACAACACCGGGGAGCTGTTTTTT. This chain joins TRBV6-4 and TRBJ2-2, with D perhaps TRBD1 or TRBD2 (5 bases each). Looked up from germline, CDR1 is MRHNA and CDR2 is SNTAGT. The CDR3 sequence is 17 residues long. Trimming cost V 4 bases and J 2 bases, with 17 bases left between them.

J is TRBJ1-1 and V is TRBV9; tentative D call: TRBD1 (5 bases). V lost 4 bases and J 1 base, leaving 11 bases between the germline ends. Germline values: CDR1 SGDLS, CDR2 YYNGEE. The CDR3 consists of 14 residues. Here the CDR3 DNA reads TGTGCCAGCAGCTTGCAAACAGGGAACACTGAAGCTTTCTTT. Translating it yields CASSLQTGNTEAFF.

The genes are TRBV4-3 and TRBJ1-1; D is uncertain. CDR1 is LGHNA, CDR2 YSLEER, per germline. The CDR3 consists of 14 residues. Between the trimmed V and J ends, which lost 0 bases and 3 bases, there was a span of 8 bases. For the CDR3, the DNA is TGCGCCAGCAGCCAAGACGCGGAATACACTGAAGCTTTCTTT. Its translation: CASSQDAEYTEAFF.

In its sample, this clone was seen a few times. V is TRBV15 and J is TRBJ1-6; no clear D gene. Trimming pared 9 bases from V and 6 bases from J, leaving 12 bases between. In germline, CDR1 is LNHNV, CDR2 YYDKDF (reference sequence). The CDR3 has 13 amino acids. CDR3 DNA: TGTGCCACTGGAGGGAGAAGTAATTCACCCCTCCACTTT. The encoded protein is CATGGRSNSPLHF.

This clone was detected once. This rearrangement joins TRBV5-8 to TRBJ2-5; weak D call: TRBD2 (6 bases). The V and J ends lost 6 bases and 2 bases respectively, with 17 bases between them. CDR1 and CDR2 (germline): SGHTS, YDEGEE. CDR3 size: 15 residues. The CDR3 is CASNLLFSGQETQYF. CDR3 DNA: TGTGCCAGCAACCTCCTATTTAGCGGACAAGAGACCCAGTACTTC.

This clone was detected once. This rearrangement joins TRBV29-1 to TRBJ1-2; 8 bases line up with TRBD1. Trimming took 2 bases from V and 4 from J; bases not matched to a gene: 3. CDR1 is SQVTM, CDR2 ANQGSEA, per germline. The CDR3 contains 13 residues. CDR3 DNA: TGCAGCGTTGAACCGACAGGGGTCTATGGCTACACCTTC. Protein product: CSVEPTGVYGYTF.

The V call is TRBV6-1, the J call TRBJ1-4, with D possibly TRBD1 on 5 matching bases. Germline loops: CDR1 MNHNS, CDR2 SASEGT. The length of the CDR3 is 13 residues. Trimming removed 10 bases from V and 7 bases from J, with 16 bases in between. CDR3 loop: CATRRRQGEKLFF. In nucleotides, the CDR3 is TGTGCCACCAGGCGTAGGCAGGGTGAAAAACTGTTTTTT.

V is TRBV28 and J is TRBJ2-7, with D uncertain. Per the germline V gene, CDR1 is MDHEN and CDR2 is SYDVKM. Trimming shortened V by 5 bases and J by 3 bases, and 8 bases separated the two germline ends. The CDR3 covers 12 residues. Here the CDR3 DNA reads TGTGCCAGCAGTCGAGGAATCTACGAGCAGTACTTC. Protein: CASSRGIYEQYF. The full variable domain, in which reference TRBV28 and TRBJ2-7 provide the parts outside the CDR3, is DVKVTQSSRYLVKRTGEKVFLECVQDMDHENMFWYRQDPGLGLRLIYFSYDVKMKEKGDIPEGYSVSREKKERFSLILESASTNQTSMYLCASSRGIYEQYFGPGTRLTVT.

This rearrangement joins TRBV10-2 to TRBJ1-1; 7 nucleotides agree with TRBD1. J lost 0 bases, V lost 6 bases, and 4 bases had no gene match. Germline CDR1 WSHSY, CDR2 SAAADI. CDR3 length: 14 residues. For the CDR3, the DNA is TGCGCCAGCAGCACAGGGGTGCTGAACACTGAAGCTTTCTTT. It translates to CASSTGVLNTEAFF.

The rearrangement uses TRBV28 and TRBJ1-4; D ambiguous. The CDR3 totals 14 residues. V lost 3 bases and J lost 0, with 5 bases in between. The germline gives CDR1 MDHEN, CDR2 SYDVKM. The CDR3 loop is CASSFRSTNEKLFF. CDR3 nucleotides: TGTGCCAGCAGTTTTCGCTCAACTAATGAAAAACTGTTTTTT.